The rows below give T cell receptor beta chains drawn from one sample of a study of cytomegalovirus exposure and HLA in healthy donors. Data came from immunoSEQ multiplex PCR; TCRdb stores just in-frame clones and leaves some out. Here the sample spans some 110,000 clones, around 75% being singletons. The sequenced sample consisted of PBMCs. Source of these receptors: a man younger than 40 in good health and CMV-seronegative. CDR3s include the opening cysteine and the closing phenylalanine or tryptophan. The D gene is left open where the match is weak. The listing skips clone size in some rows; elsewhere it reads once, few, many or a size class.

v_gene	abundance	j_gene	d_gene	CDR3nt	CDR3aa
TRBV9	.	TRBJ2-7	TRBD2	TGTGCCAGGACCTACGGGAGGAGGTCCCACGAGCAGTACTTC	CARTYGRRSHEQYF
TRBV6-4	.	TRBJ1-6	.	TGTGCCAGCAGTGACGCCGGCGGGTCACCCCTCCACTTT	CASSDAGGSPLHF
TRBV7-6	.	TRBJ2-3	.	TGTGCCAGCAGCCCGTCCACAGATACGCAGTATTTT	CASSPSTDTQYF
TRBV2	few	TRBJ2-5	TRBD1	TGTGCCAGCAAGGGGGCCGGGGAGACCCAGTACTTC	CASKGAGETQYF
TRBV4-1	many	TRBJ1-4	TRBD1	TGCGCCAGCAGCCAAGTGGCCGGGACAGCACGAGATGAAAAACTGTTTTTT	CASSQVAGTARDEKLFF
TRBV6-1	few	TRBJ2-7	.	TGTGCCAGCAGTGAAACAGGGTTTGGCGAGCAGTACTTC	CASSETGFGEQYF
TRBV4-3	.	TRBJ2-3	.	TGCGCCAGCAGCTATCGGGGGACAGATACGCAGTATTTT	CASSYRGTDTQYF
TRBV27	.	TRBJ2-7	.	TGTGCCAGCAGGCTGACAGGACCTACCTACGAGCAGTACTTC	CASRLTGPTYEQYF
TRBV6-6	.	TRBJ2-3	TRBD2	TGTGCCAGCAGTCCCCGGACTAGCGGGAGGAATACGCAGTATTTT	CASSPRTSGRNTQYF
TRBV28	.	TRBJ1-2	.	TGTGCCGGAGGGAAGGGGACTAACTATGGCTACACCTTC	CAGGKGTNYGYTF
TRBV7-6	few	TRBJ1-1	TRBD1	TGTGCCAGCAGCTTAACGGCGTCAGGGGGCAGGAACACTGAAGCTTTCTTT	CASSLTASGGRNTEAFF
TRBV19	.	TRBJ1-4	.	TGTGCCAGTAGTATCCGCGGAACTAATGAAAAACTGTTTTTT	CASSIRGTNEKLFF
TRBV9	once	TRBJ2-7	.	TGTGCCAGCAGCGTAGATGATACAGGGTTCCGCGAGCAGTACTTC	CASSVDDTGFREQYF
TRBV5-1	.	TRBJ2-7	.	TGCGCCAGCAGCCCTACAGGTGTGGAGCAGTACTTC	CASSPTGVEQYF
TRBV5-1	.	TRBJ2-5	.	TGCGCCAGCAAGGAGGTCCCCCATACCCAAGAGACCCAGTACTTC	CASKEVPHTQETQYF
TRBV2	few	TRBJ1-4	.	TGTGCCTGTAGGAGCTATGAAAAACTGTTTTTT	CACRSYEKLFF
TRBV19	.	TRBJ1-5	.	TGTGCCAGTAGTATAGATTCATTCGGTAGACTTCAGCCCCAGCATTTT	CASSIDSFGRLQPQHF
TRBV11-3	few	TRBJ2-2	TRBD1	TGTGCCAGCAGCTTAAGGGGGCCCACCGGGGAGCTGTTTTTT	CASSLRGPTGELFF
TRBV2	.	TRBJ1-2	.	TGTGCCAGCAGTCCAAGTAGACAATATGGCTACACCTTC	CASSPSRQYGYTF
TRBV13	.	TRBJ1-1	TRBD1	TGTGCCAGCAGCTTCGGGACAGGCACTGAAGCTTTCTTT	CASSFGTGTEAFF
TRBV5-4	.	TRBJ1-5	.	TGTGCCAGCAGCTTTGCAGGGTCTAAGCAGCCCCAGCATTTT	CASSFAGSKQPQHF
TRBV7-3	.	TRBJ2-1	.	TGTGCCAGCAGCTTAGGGCCCCCGGCCACCACGGATGAGCAGTTCTTC	CASSLGPPATTDEQFF
TRBV5-1	.	TRBJ2-3	TRBD2	TGCGCCAGCAGCCTCGGACTAGCCTATAGCACAGATACGCAGTATTTT	CASSLGLAYSTDTQYF
TRBV9	.	TRBJ1-6	.	TGTGCCAGCAGCGCGGGGACACAATATAATTCACCCCTCCACTTT	CASSAGTQYNSPLHF
TRBV11-2	.	TRBJ2-3	TRBD2	TGTGCCAGCAGCTCGCAGAGTAGCGGGCCCACAGATACGCAGTATTTT	CASSSQSSGPTDTQYF
TRBV6-5	.	TRBJ1-5	.	TGTGCCAGCAGTTACTCTTACGGGAATCAGCCCCAGCATTTT	CASSYSYGNQPQHF
TRBV7-9	.	TRBJ2-1	.	TGTGCCAGCAGCTTAGCCCCTCGGGGAGCGGGTGCCACCTACAATGAGCAGTTCTTC	CASSLAPRGAGATYNEQFF
TRBV30	.	TRBJ2-2	TRBD1	TGTGCCTGGAGGGGACAGGGAATTAACACCGGGGAGCTGTTTTTT	CAWRGQGINTGELFF
TRBV6-6	.	TRBJ1-4	TRBD1	TGTGCCAGCAGTTATCCTCCGGGACAGGGAAGAGAAAAACTGTTTTTT	CASSYPPGQGREKLFF
TRBV10-3	.	TRBJ1-2	.	TGTGCCACCGGGACACGGGATAACTATGGCTACACCTTC	CATGTRDNYGYTF
TRBV14	.	TRBJ2-5	.	TGTGCCAGCAGCCAAGGCCTAGGATGGGAGACCCAGTACTTC	CASSQGLGWETQYF
TRBV28	few	TRBJ2-4	TRBD2	TGTGCCAGCAGTCCCCTCTCTGTGGGGGGGAACATTCAGTACTTC	CASSPLSVGGNIQYF
TRBV7-8	.	TRBJ1-4	.	TGTGCCAGCAGCTCGGCAGTCCGGGATGAAAAACTGTTTTTT	CASSSAVRDEKLFF
TRBV4-1	.	TRBJ2-1	TRBD2	TGCGCCAGCAGCCACCCGGTGGCGGGAGGGTTCTACAATGAGCAGTTCTTC	CASSHPVAGGFYNEQFF
TRBV28	once	TRBJ2-3	TRBD2	TGTGCCAGCAGTCCGAAGAGGGCGGGAGCCAGAAATACGCAGTATTTT	CASSPKRAGARNTQYF
TRBV7-6	.	TRBJ2-5	TRBD2	TGTGCCAGCAGCTTAGGAAGTAGCGGGGGGCCGGAGACCCAGTACTTC	CASSLGSSGGPETQYF
TRBV5-1	few	TRBJ2-1	.	TGCGCCAGCAGCTTGCAGACTAGGGGCCATGAGCAGTTCTTC	CASSLQTRGHEQFF
TRBV29-1	.	TRBJ2-3	TRBD1	TGCAGCATAGGACAGGGCACAGATACGCAGTATTTT	CSIGQGTDTQYF
TRBV1	.	TRBJ2-3	.	TGCACCAGCAGCCCACGCCCCCCTAGCGGGGCTACAGATACGCAGTATTTT	CTSSPRPPSGATDTQYF
TRBV7-9	.	TRBJ1-1	.	TGTGCCAGCAGCTTAGGGGTAGCGAACACTGAAGCTTTCTTT	CASSLGVANTEAFF
TRBV5-6	.	TRBJ1-2	.	TGTGCCAGCAGGGGGATTTCGATGTCAGGGTCTGATGGCTACACCTTC	CASRGISMSGSDGYTF
TRBV6-6	few	TRBJ1-3	TRBD1	TGTGCCAGCAGTGGGACAGGCGTGAGCTCTGGAAACACCATATATTTT	CASSGTGVSSGNTIYF
TRBV25-1	.	TRBJ2-5	.	TGTGCCAGCAGTGAATGGGGTGGGGCGGGGGAGACCCAGTACTTC	CASSEWGGAGETQYF
TRBV5-1	.	TRBJ2-6	.	TGCGCCAGCAGCCCTCTTCCTACTGGGGCCAACGTCCTGACTTTC	CASSPLPTGANVLTF
TRBV5-4	once	TRBJ2-7	TRBD2	TGTGCCAGCAGCTTGGCCGGGGGGGCGGCGTTCTACGAGCAGTACTTC	CASSLAGGAAFYEQYF
TRBV19	.	TRBJ1-6	.	TGTGCCAGTAGTACCGTAAACTCCTATAATTCACCCCTCCACTTT	CASSTVNSYNSPLHF
TRBV5-6	.	TRBJ1-1	.	TGTGCCAGCAGCATAGCGGCGAACACTGAAGCTTTCTTT	CASSIAANTEAFF
TRBV4-2	.	TRBJ2-5	.	TGTGCCAGCAGCCCCCGCTCTGGACAAGGAGAGACCCAGTACTTC	CASSPRSGQGETQYF
TRBV11-3	.	TRBJ1-2	TRBD1	TGTGCCAGCAGCAAAGAGGACAGGACATACTATGGCTACACCTTC	CASSKEDRTYYGYTF
TRBV30	.	TRBJ1-1	TRBD1	TGTGCCTGGAGCACAGGGGGAAAGAACACTGAAGCTTTCTTT	CAWSTGGKNTEAFF
TRBV19	few	TRBJ2-6	.	TGTGCCAGTAGCGGGGGCTCTGGGGCCAACGTCCTGACTTTC	CASSGGSGANVLTF
TRBV29-1	.	TRBJ1-1	TRBD1	TGCAGCCTTAGGACAGGGTCGGCGGACACTGAAGCTTTCTTT	CSLRTGSADTEAFF
TRBV7-2	.	TRBJ1-2	TRBD1	TGTGCCAGCAGCTTAGGTGGGACAGCATATGGCTACACCTTC	CASSLGGTAYGYTF